The 6 T cell receptor beta chains below come from one sample, sequenced in a study of blood T cell repertoires in COVID-19. TCRdb's table, derived via immunoSEQ multiplex PCR, lists solely in-frame clones and lacks some. The data show 80,000 or so clones, with approximately 86% seen just once and approximately 1.9% held by the top ten. Material for sequencing was peripheral blood. Receptor source: a woman aged 60-75 years with acute or convalescent COVID-19.

This clone came up a few times. The chain links TRBV15 to TRBJ1-1; the D gene is possibly TRBD1 (5 bases). The CDR3 has 15 residues. V was clipped by 0 bases and J by 6 bases, with 14 bases between them. Germline loops: CDR1 LNHNV, CDR2 YYDKDF (reference sequence). The CDR3 region has the DNA TGTGCCACCAGCAGAGATCAGGACATCAGTGCTGAAGCTTTCTTT. Its translation is CATSRDQDISAEAFF.

This clone was counted once. This sequence joins TRBV5-1 and TRBJ1-2; D might be TRBD1 (5 bases). Germline V CDR1 and CDR2: SGHRS, YFSETQ. V gave up 0 bases and J gave up 4 bases, with 10 bases separating them. The CDR3 length is 14 residues. As DNA, the CDR3 is TGCGCCAGCAGCTTGGCGGGGGATCGCTATGGCTACACCTTC. Translating gives CASSLAGDRYGYTF.

This chain connects TRBV27 to TRBJ2-1; 9 positions agree with TRBD2. CDR3 length: 16 residues. V was pared by 3 bases and J by 2 bases, with 5 bases of the junction left unmatched. Per the germline V gene, CDR1 is MNHEY and CDR2 is SMNVEV (reference sequence). This CDR3 reads CASSLGGRVPYNEQFF. For the CDR3, the DNA is TGTGCCAGCAGTTTGGGCGGGAGGGTCCCCTACAATGAGCAGTTCTTC.

This clone was counted once. The J gene is TRBJ2-7, the V gene TRBV10-3; a weak D match, TRBD1 (6 bases). The length of the CDR3 is 14 residues. Germline V gene sequence: CDR1 ENHRY, CDR2 SYGVKD. Trimming stripped 3 bases from V and 6 bases from J, with 15 bases between. The CDR3: CAISDLGGETEQYF. In nucleotides, the CDR3 is TGTGCCATCAGTGACTTAGGGGGAGAGACCGAGCAGTACTTC.

The chain joins TRBV11-2 to TRBJ2-7; unclear D gene. CDR3 size: 15 residues. Germline CDR1 reads SGHAT; CDR2 reads FQNNGV. V lost 1 base to trimming and J lost 0 bases, with 10 bases between them. The CDR3 is CASSLGLHPSYEQYF. CDR3 nucleotides: TGTGCCAGCAGCTTAGGACTCCATCCCTCCTACGAGCAGTACTTC. The whole variable domain, remainder taken from reference TRBV11-2 and TRBJ2-7, is EAGVAQSPRYKIIEKRQSVAFWCNPISGHATLYWYQQILGQGPKLLIQFQNNGVVDDSQLPKDRFSAERLKGVDSTLKIQPAKLEDSAVYLCASSLGLHPSYEQYFGPGTRLTVT.

In its sample, this clone was seen a few times. CDR3 bases: TGCGCCAGCAGCTGGACTAGCGGGAACGCCAATGAGCAGTTCTTC. This codes for CASSWTSGNANEQFF. This sequence joins TRBV5-1 and TRBJ2-1, with 12 bases aligning to TRBD2. The length of the CDR3 is 15 residues. V shed 3 bases, J shed 6 bases, and the junction held 4 bases outside the gene matches. Germline V lookup: CDR1 SGHRS, CDR2 YFSETQ. Full variable domain (outside the CDR3, taken from reference TRBV5-1 and TRBJ2-1): KAGVTQTPRYLIKTRGQQVTLSCSPISGHRSVSWYQQTPGQGLQFLFEYFSETQRNKGNFPGRFSGRQFSNSRSEMNVSTLELGDSALYLCASSWTSGNANEQFFGPGTRLTVL.